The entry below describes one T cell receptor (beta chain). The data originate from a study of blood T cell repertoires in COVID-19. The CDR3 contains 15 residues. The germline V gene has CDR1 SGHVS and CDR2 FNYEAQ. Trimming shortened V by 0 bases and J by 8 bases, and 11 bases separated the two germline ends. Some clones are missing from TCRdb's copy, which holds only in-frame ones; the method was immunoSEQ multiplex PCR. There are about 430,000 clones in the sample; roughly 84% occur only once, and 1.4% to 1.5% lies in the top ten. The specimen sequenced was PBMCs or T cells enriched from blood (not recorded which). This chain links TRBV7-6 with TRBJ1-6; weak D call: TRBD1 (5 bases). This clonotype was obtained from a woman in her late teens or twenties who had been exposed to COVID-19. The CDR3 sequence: CASSLAGGSDSPLHF. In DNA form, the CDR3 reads TGTGCCAGCAGCTTAGCGGGGGGTAGTGATTCACCCCTCCACTTT.